The entry that follows covers one TCR beta chain sequence. Template material for TCR beta VDJ and CDR3 profiling consisted of genomic DNA. TCRdb reanalysed the reads using MiXCR and keeps one entry per CDR3 protein. The sample carries fewer than 70,000 distinct CDR3 sequences, almost 55% recorded once. With 5 bases removed from V and 2 bases from J, the gap between germline ends came to 16 bases. Germline CDR1 and CDR2: LNHDA and SQIVND (reference sequence). This CDR3 spans 15 amino acids. This sample is part of a study of CD8+CD57+ T cells in acquired aplastic anemia. The overall study: Quantities of DNA derived from sorted CD4+ and CD8+ cells averaged approximately 3 ug.

The chain is built from TRBV19 and TRBJ2-7; TRBD2 is a possible D gene (6 bases). Sequenced sample: sorted CD4+, CD8+, or CD8+CD57+ T cells (not recorded which) from PBMCs. The sequence came from a human donor in good health, serving as a control. The CDR3 protein is CASSGFGGSTYEQYF. Here the CDR3 DNA reads TGTGCCAGTAGTGGGTTCGGAGGGAGTACCTACGAGCAGTACTTC.